This TCR beta chain came from a study of blood T cell repertoires in COVID-19 (TCRdb year 2020). In the study overall: Samples from collaborators originated in the United States, Italy and Spain and spanned both the acute and convalescent phases of COVID-19. The prospective study material was composed of cDNA or gDNA derived from T cells, B-cell-depleted T cells, or PBMCs. Deeply sampled blood TCRbeta repertoires from subjects exposed to, actively infected with, or recovered from COVID-19 were included in the dataset. The repertoires were made available in a free public database intended to serve as a resource for research on the immune response to SARS-CoV-2. The samples were drawn from two sources: the first 160 participants of the ongoing ImmuneRACE study, and 950 to 1,500 subjects contributed by 6 global collaborators. The sample metadata nearly always contained a de-identified subject ID, COVID-19 status, age in years and sex. Where HLA class I and class II types were available, the types were taken from metadata supplied by the sample provider, not from assay-based typing.

The investigation overall reported the following: Clinical and demographic metadata were provided uncurated, with the amount varying by source and participant.

From the germline V gene, CDR1 is SNHLY and CDR2 is FYNNEI. From its cysteine to its phenylalanine, the CDR3 spans 20 amino acids. The entry retains the CDR3 DNA only, 60 bases that are in frame from base 1. With regard to this clone: There is no known antigen for this receptor. An end of the junction does not agree with germline; a read error may underlie this.

One collaborating source in Seattle enrolled patients while the patients were actively infected and followed the patients over time throughout the course of disease. Collaborating institutions collected whole blood in K2EDTA tubes following their own protocols. For TCRbeta analysis, collaborator samples were shipped as frozen whole blood, as isolated PBMCs, or as DNA extracted from either sample type. TCRbeta CDR3 regions were amplified from genomic DNA by means of the immunoSEQ Assay, a bias-controlled multiplex PCR. The original pipeline was this. Nucleated cell counts per sample were estimated from amplification of reference gene primers within the assay. Sequence reads were collapsed and filtered to measure the absolute abundance of every unique TCRbeta CDR3 rearrangement. Productive Simpson clonality was computed per sample as the square root of Simpson's diversity index over productive rearrangements. In TCRdb, the immuneACCESS table is reduced to in-frame sequences with V and J assigned. These tables do not hold every clone; where another copy was compared, an unresolved V gene accounts for under half, and the others remain unexplained. V and J calls and clone size follow that table, whereas D and trimming were derived from the DNA. In all, the sample holds about 370,000 clones, and roughly nine tenths of those were seen once. Clones ranked in the top ten supply about 3% of the sample.

The sample taken for sequencing was peripheral blood. The sequence links TRBV2 to TRBJ1-5, and TRBD1 matches 8 of the central bases. This clonotype originated in a woman in her twenties or thirties with COVID-19, enrolled during active disease. The nucleotide sequence is TGTGCCCGCAGATGGGAAGGGCCCTCAGGACAGGGCTATAGCAATCAGCCCCAGCATTTT. Translated, this is CARRWEGPSGQGYSNQPQHF.